The clone carrying this T cell receptor beta chain turned up a few times. Its antigen is not identified. Primers used in a second PCR of roughly 6 to 11 cycles were a sample-barcoded 5' primer and a J-beta primer mix. Each cDNA molecule, via a template-switch adaptor with 12 random nucleotides, was tagged. TCRdb called the 5' RACE reads again in MiXCR, with one record for every CDR3 protein. Found here are about 780,000 distinct CDR3 sequences, about 47% of them singletons; the top ten hold about a sixth. Samples had at least 6.5 million PBMCs isolated from them. The data originate from a study of blood T cells in healthy people across ages. Overall study findings and caveats: More naive CD4+ cells and higher diversity marked long-lived donors relative to aged donors. Per million T cells, the diversity of TCR beta decreased roughly linearly as age advanced.

The length of the CDR3 is 16 residues. Trimming at V came to 2 bases and at J to 7 bases, leaving 10 bases not matched to a gene. Germline V CDR1 and CDR2: DFQATT, SNEGSKA (reference sequence). The clonotype originates from a man of 80 years or more in good health. Sequenced material: blood. This rearrangement joins TRBV20-1 to TRBJ2-7; 14 bases map to TRBD2. Here the CDR3 reads CSARKSTSGRGDEQYF. The CDR3 coding sequence is TGCAGTGCTAGAAAATCGACTAGCGGGAGGGGTGATGAGCAGTACTTC.